Sequencing of this TCR beta chain was carried out in a study of blood T cell repertoires in COVID-19. Sequencing used immunoSEQ multiplex PCR; TCRdb keeps in-frame clones, though not all of them. The sample has about 240,000 clones; roughly four fifths are singletons. The receptor was isolated from a woman between 70 and 85 years old with acute or convalescent COVID-19. What was sequenced was peripheral blood.

CDR3 amino acids: CASRRSQAYEQYF. The CDR3 bases are TGTGCCAGCAGACGAAGCCAGGCCTACGAGCAGTACTTC. The chain carries TRBV11-2 and TRBJ2-7, with D hard to call. CDR3 length: 13 amino acids. Germline CDR1 is SGHAT and CDR2 is FQNNGV. The V end lost 6 bases, the J end lost 2 bases, and 11 bases lay between the germline ends. The whole variable domain, remainder taken from reference TRBV11-2 and TRBJ2-7, is EAGVAQSPRYKIIEKRQSVAFWCNPISGHATLYWYQQILGQGPKLLIQFQNNGVVDDSQLPKDRFSAERLKGVDSTLKIQPAKLEDSAVYLCASRRSQAYEQYFGPGTRLTVT.